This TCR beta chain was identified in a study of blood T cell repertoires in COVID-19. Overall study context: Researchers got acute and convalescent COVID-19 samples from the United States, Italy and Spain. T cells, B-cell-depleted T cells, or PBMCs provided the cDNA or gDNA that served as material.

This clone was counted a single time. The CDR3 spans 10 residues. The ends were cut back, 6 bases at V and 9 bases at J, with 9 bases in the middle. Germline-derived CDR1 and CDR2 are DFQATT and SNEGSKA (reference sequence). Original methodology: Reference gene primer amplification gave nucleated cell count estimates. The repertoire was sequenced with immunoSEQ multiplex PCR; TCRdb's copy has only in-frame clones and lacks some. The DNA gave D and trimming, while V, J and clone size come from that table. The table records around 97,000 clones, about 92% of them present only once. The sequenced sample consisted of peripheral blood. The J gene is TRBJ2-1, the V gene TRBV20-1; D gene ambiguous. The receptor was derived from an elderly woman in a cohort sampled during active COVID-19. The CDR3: CSATPGEQFF. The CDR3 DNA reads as TGCAGTGCCACCCCAGGTGAGCAGTTCTTC.